One sample yielded the 5 T cell receptor beta chains listed below, sequenced in a study of technical replicates of blood from a handful of donors. Sequencing was performed with immunoSEQ multiplex PCR; in TCRdb, only in-frame clones are kept and a portion is missing. The sample yields 75,000 to 95,000 clones, approximately 94% seen once. Sequencing was performed on T cells isolated from PBMCs. These receptors all stem from a human donor in good health.

V is TRBV7-8 and J is TRBJ2-5; D is unclear. CDR3 length equals 14 residues. Deletions cut 6 bases from V and 0 bases from J, with 11 bases between. CDR1 and CDR2 from the germline V gene are SGHVS and FQNEAQ. This CDR3 is CASSPVLYQETQYF. Written as DNA, the CDR3 is TGTGCCAGCAGTCCTGTCTTGTACCAAGAGACCCAGTACTTC. Full variable domain (missing parts from reference TRBV7-8 and TRBJ2-5): GAGVSQSPRYKVAKRGQDVALRCDPISGHVSLFWYQQALGQGPEFLTYFQNEAQLDKSGLPSDRFFAERPEGSVSTLKIQRTQQEDSAVYLCASSPVLYQETQYFGPGTRLLVL.

The chain links TRBV9 to TRBJ2-2; 7 nucleotides agree with TRBD2. V trimming: 4 bases; J trimming: 6 bases; junction bases outside the gene matches: 9. Germline CDR1 is SGDLS and CDR2 is YYNGEE. The CDR3 is 15 amino acids. The CDR3 nucleotides are TGTGCCAGCAGCATTAGCGGGCTCCTCTCCGGGGAGCTGTTTTTT. Protein product: CASSISGLLSGELFF.

The chain links TRBV4-3 to TRBJ2-3; D remains ambiguous. From germline, CDR1 is LGHNA and CDR2 YSLEER. This CDR3 is built from 13 residues. Trimming stripped 6 bases from V and 6 bases from J, with 13 bases between. The CDR3 loop reads CASSLTLEDTQYF. As DNA, the CDR3 is TGCGCCAGCAGTCTAACCTTGGAGGATACGCAGTATTTT.

This chain links TRBV10-2 with TRBJ1-1, with D maybe TRBD1 (6 bases). CDR3 length equals 17 residues. Germline CDR1 reads WSHSY; CDR2 reads SAAADI. Trimming removed 8 bases at V and 13 bases at J, with 35 bases between. CDR3 in DNA: TGCGCCAGCCTCAAGGGTCCCGGGACACAGCCCGTTCTGAAGCTTTTCTTT. Its protein is CASLKGPGTQPVLKLFF.

The rearrangement links TRBV9 to TRBJ1-1; weak D call: TRBD1 (5 bases). This CDR3 spans 13 amino acids. The germline V gene has CDR1 SGDLS and CDR2 YYNGEE. V lost 0 bases to trimming and J lost 6 bases, with 9 bases between them. The chain's CDR3 is CASSVGGSPEAFF. The CDR3 DNA is TGTGCCAGCAGCGTAGGGGGCTCGCCTGAAGCTTTCTTT.